This TCR beta chain derives from a study of blood T cell repertoires in COVID-19. Overall study: Samples of COVID-19 (acute and convalescent) were obtained from the United States, Italy and Spain. Sample material is recorded as cDNA or gDNA derived from T cells, B-cell-depleted T cells, or PBMCs.

Methods used by the authors: Quantification of nucleated cells was approximated via reference gene primer amplification. Assay: immunoSEQ multiplex PCR; the TCRdb copy retains only in-frame clones and omits some. V and J calls and clone size are copied from that table; D and trimming were computed from the DNA. The profile shows under 200,000 clones, 70% to 90% of them singletons. In germline, CDR1 is LNHDA, CDR2 SQIVND (reference sequence). V gave up 3 bases and J gave up 6 bases; unmatched junction bases: 7. The CDR3 is made up of 14 amino acids. Seattle patient enrollment occurred during active infection, with longitudinal follow-up thereafter.

V usage is TRBV19 and J usage is TRBJ1-2, with 7 bases matching TRBD1. This TCR came from a woman aged 55-70 years with COVID-19, enrolled during active disease. The sample taken for sequencing was peripheral blood. This CDR3 is CASSIEGATHGYTF. The CDR3 DNA follows: TGTGCCAGTAGTATTGAGGGGGCGACCCATGGCTACACCTTC.